These 16 T cell receptor beta chains were sequenced from one sample in a study of kidney transplant recipient with SARS-CoV-2 infection. TCRdb fed the reads into MiXCR, producing one record per CDR3 protein. The sample includes 200,000 to 300,000 distinct CDR3 sequences, around 28% of them seen just once. Here the sequenced sample was a blood sample, taken at baseline and on day 111 from a kidney transplant recipient. The receptor set was obtained from a male patient between 25 and 39 years old who had COVID-19 and was a kidney transplant recipient. Some T cells may be transferred from the graft donor.

This clonotype was seen a few times. The DNA for the CDR3 is TGTGCCATCAGGGGTACAGGGAGAGGCTACACCTTC. Translated, it gives CAIRGTGRGYTF. The genes are TRBV28 and TRBJ1-2, with a possible D match to TRBD1 (6 bases). Trimming removed 10 bases at V and 8 bases at J, with 17 bases between. CDR1 and CDR2 from the germline V gene are MDHEN and SYDVKM. The CDR3 is made up of 12 amino acids.

This clonotype has at least ten counts. This rearrangement joins TRBV18 to TRBJ2-7; D might be TRBD1 or TRBD2, each matching 5 bases. Per germline, CDR1 KGHSH and CDR2 LQKENI. This CDR3 has 12 residues. With 4 bases removed from V and 6 bases from J, the gap between germline ends came to 10 bases. CDR3 sequence: CASSHRDGEQYF. The CDR3 DNA reads as TGTGCCAGCTCACACCGGGACGGCGAGCAGTACTTC.

In this sample, this clonotype turned up many times. The chain employs TRBV19 and TRBJ2-7; 7 nucleotides match TRBD1. V was pared by 5 bases and J by 5 bases, with 9 bases of the junction left unmatched. The CDR3 covers 14 residues. Per germline, CDR1 LNHDA and CDR2 SQIVND (reference sequence). The CDR3: CASSSGQDWNEQYF. CDR3 DNA: TGTGCCAGTAGTTCAGGACAGGATTGGAACGAGCAGTACTTC.

This clonotype was recorded at least ten times. The CDR3 is CASSLRRSGRALFDTGELFF. For the CDR3, the DNA is TGTGCCAGCAGCTTGCGTCGAAGCGGGAGGGCCTTGTTTGACACCGGGGAGCTGTTTTTT. The V call is TRBV5-6, the J call TRBJ2-2; TRBD2 agrees at 10 bases. The CDR3 consists of 20 residues. The trim removed 1 base at V and 3 bases at J, leaving 15 bases unmatched. Germline V gene sequence: CDR1 SGHDT, CDR2 YYEEEE. The full variable domain, rest sourced from reference TRBV5-6 and TRBJ2-2, is DAGVTQSPTHLIKTRGQQVTLRCSPKSGHDTVSWYQQALGQGPQFIFQYYEEEERQRGNFPDRFSGHQFPNYSSELNVNALLLGDSALYLCASSLRRSGRALFDTGELFFGEGSRLTVL.

As concerns this clonotype: A much more abundant neighbour one base away suggests this may be a read error. J is TRBJ1-1 and V is TRBV7-9, with D perhaps matching TRBD1 (6 bases). The CDR3 consists of 13 residues. Germline V gives CDR1 SEHNR, CDR2 FQNEAQ (reference sequence). DNA of the CDR3: TGTGCTAGCGCACAGGGAACGGGGGCTGAAGCTTTCTTT. Its protein product is CASAQGTGAEAFF.

In this sample, this clonotype turned up many times. The V call is TRBV29-1, the J call TRBJ1-2, with unresolved D. This CDR3 has 12 residues. V was cut by 7 bases and J by 3 bases, with 12 bases left in between. Germline V gene data show CDR1 as SQVTM and CDR2 as ANQGSEA. CDR3 DNA: TGCAGCGCCGCCCGGACGGACTATGGCTACACCTTC. This sequence encodes CSAARTDYGYTF.

This clonotype was recorded once. It may be a read error: a sequence one base away is much more abundant. The chain is built from TRBV23-1 and TRBJ1-2; D uncertain. TRBV23-1 falls under the ORF class, with uncertain function. The CDR3 is made up of 17 amino acids. Between the trimmed V and J ends, which lost 8 bases and 4 bases, there was a span of 26 bases. The CDR3 reads CASCEPQLRRKTYGYTF. The CDR3 DNA follows: TGCGCCAGCTGTGAACCTCAGCTACGCAGAAAGACCTATGGCTACACCTTC.

Points on this clonotype: Possible read error: a much larger clone is one base away. The V call is TRBV5-1, the J call TRBJ2-2, with D possibly called TRBD1 or TRBD2 (5 bases each). V lost 5 bases and J 0 bases, leaving 14 bases between the germline ends. CDR3 size: 16 residues. Germline assignment: CDR1 SGHRS and CDR2 YFSETQ. The CDR3 loop reads CASRLPGTANTGELFF. The CDR3 DNA reads TGCGCCAGCAGATTGCCTGGGACGGCGAACACCGGGGAGCTGTTTTTT.

At least ten counts were recorded for this clonotype. It is unclear where the CDR3 begins or ends on the DNA, so no DNA is shown, and the CDR3 is as TCRdb lists it. This chain links TRBV7-5 with TRBJ1-2. TRBV7-5 has pseudogene status. The CDR3 length equals 19 residues, ends included. CDR3 in amino acids: CISVPEIRLEVGKTYGYTF.

Many counts were recorded for this clonotype. This chain links TRBV6-2 or TRBV6-3 with TRBJ2-7; 9 bases map to TRBD1. The length of the CDR3 is 14 residues. Trimming cost V 6 bases and J 3 bases; bases outside gene matches: 6. The germline V gene has CDR1 MNHEY and CDR2 SVGEGT. Here the CDR3 DNA reads TGTGCCAGCAGGACTACAGGGGGCCGCTACGAGCAGTACTTC. Encoded protein: CASRTTGGRYEQYF.

This chain joins TRBV10-1 and TRBJ1-2; unclear D gene. The CDR3 contains 17 residues. Germline loops: CDR1 WNHNN, CDR2 SYGVQD (reference sequence). V was cut by 5 bases and J by 4 bases, with 23 bases left in between. CDR3 bases: TGCGCCAGCAGTTGCGGAGAAAGATCGCGAAAGACCTATGGCTACACCTTC. Its translation is CASSCGERSRKTYGYTF.

Remarks on this clonotype: A much larger clone sits a single nucleotide away, making a read error possible. V is TRBV19 and J is TRBJ1-2; D is uncertain. This CDR3 contains 14 residues. Per the germline V gene, CDR1 is LNHDA and CDR2 is SQIVND (reference sequence). The CDR3 coding sequence is TGTGCCAATAGTATGGGCAGTGGGAACTATGGCTACACCTTC. This encodes CANSMGSGNYGYTF.

This sequence joins TRBV7-8 and TRBJ1-5; maybe TRBD1 (5 bases). Trimming removed 5 bases from V and 3 bases from J, with 17 bases in between. CDR3 length equals 16 residues. Germline CDR1 and CDR2: SGHVS and FQNEAQ. The CDR3 bases are TGTGCCAGCAGCCTCGTCCCGGGGCAGTCCAATCAGCCCCAGCATTTT. This sequence encodes CASSLVPGQSNQPQHF.

As regards this clonotype: This sequence may be a read error, since a much larger clone differs from it by one base. The V and J genes are TRBV20-1 and TRBJ2-7; 11 nucleotides align to TRBD2. Germline CDR1 and CDR2: DFQATT and SNEGSKA (reference sequence). The CDR3 is 15 residues long. V was clipped by 3 bases and J by 2 bases; unmatched bases: 6. The CDR3 loop is CSASRLAGPTYEQYF. CDR3 DNA: TGCAGTGCTAGTAGACTAGCGGGGCCTACCTACGAGCAGTACTTC.

In regard to this clonotype: A much larger clone lies one base from this, so it may be a read error. The V gene is TRBV20-1, the J gene TRBJ1-5; D unresolved. CDR3 length: 13 residues. CDR1 and CDR2 from the germline V gene are DFQATT and SNEGSKA (reference sequence). The chain's CDR3 is CSASPTSDQPQHF. The CDR3 region has the DNA TGCAGTGCTAGCCCTACTAGCGATCAGCCCCAGCATTTT.

With regard to this clonotype: The junction does not match germline at one end; this may be a read error. The chain links TRBV9 to TRBJ1-3; D is perhaps TRBD1 (5 bases). CDR1 and CDR2 from the germline V gene are SGDLS and YYNGEE. The CDR3 runs to 16 residues. The CDR3 bases are TGTACCAGCAGCGTAGACGGGGGAAGAGGCGGAAACACCATATATTTT. This encodes CTSSVDGGRGGNTIYF.